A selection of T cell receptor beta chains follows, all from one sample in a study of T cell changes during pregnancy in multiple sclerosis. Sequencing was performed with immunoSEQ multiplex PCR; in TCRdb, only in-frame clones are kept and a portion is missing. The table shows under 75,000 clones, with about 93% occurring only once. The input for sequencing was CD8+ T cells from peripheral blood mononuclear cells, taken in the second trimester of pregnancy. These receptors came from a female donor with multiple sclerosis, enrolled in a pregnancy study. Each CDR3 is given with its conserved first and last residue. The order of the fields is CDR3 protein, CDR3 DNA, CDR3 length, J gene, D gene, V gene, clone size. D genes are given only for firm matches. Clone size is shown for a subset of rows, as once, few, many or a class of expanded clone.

CDR3aa: CASSESRDRDEQFF
CDR3nt: TGTGCCAGCAGTGAATCCCGAGACCGGGATGAGCAGTTCTTC
len: 14
j_gene: TRBJ2-1
d_gene: NA
v_gene: TRBV25-1
abundance: NA

CDR3aa: CASSPREGSYEQYF
CDR3nt: TGCGCCAGCAGCCCTAGGGAGGGGAGCTACGAGCAGTACTTC
len: 14
j_gene: TRBJ2-7
d_gene: TRBD2
v_gene: TRBV4-1
abundance: NA

CDR3aa: CASSLAWGVETQYF
CDR3nt: TGCGCCAGCAGCTTGGCCTGGGGGGTAGAGACCCAGTACTTC
len: 14
j_gene: TRBJ2-5
d_gene: NA
v_gene: TRBV5-1
abundance: NA

CDR3aa: CASRSRGSNQPQHF
CDR3nt: TGTGCCAGCAGGTCGCGGGGCAGCAATCAGCCCCAGCATTTT
len: 14
j_gene: TRBJ1-5
d_gene: NA
v_gene: TRBV28
abundance: NA

CDR3aa: CASSMGSGGYEQYF
CDR3nt: TGTGCCAGTAGTATGGGGTCCGGGGGATACGAGCAGTACTTC
len: 14
j_gene: TRBJ2-7
d_gene: NA
v_gene: TRBV19
abundance: NA

CDR3aa: CASSLGTGARSYEQYF
CDR3nt: TGCGCCAGCAGCTTGGGTACCGGAGCGAGGTCCTACGAGCAGTACTTC
len: 16
j_gene: TRBJ2-7
d_gene: NA
v_gene: TRBV5-1
abundance: once

CDR3aa: CAWSVGTTGQGATDTQYF
CDR3nt: TGTGCCTGGAGTGTAGGGACAACGGGACAGGGGGCAACAGATACGCAGTATTTT
len: 18
j_gene: TRBJ2-3
d_gene: TRBD1
v_gene: TRBV30
abundance: NA

CDR3aa: CASSVGTVSTDTQYF
CDR3nt: TGTGCCAGCAGCGTCGGGACAGTGAGCACAGATACGCAGTATTTT
len: 15
j_gene: TRBJ2-3
d_gene: TRBD1
v_gene: TRBV7-9
abundance: NA

CDR3aa: CASSGRVREPSYEQYF
CDR3nt: TGTGCCAGCAGCGGGCGTGTTAGGGAGCCCTCCTACGAGCAGTACTTC
len: 16
j_gene: TRBJ2-7
d_gene: NA
v_gene: TRBV9
abundance: NA

CDR3aa: CASSPGGTGMGYF
CDR3nt: TGTGCCAGCAGCCCCGGCGGGACAGGGATGGGGTACTTC
len: 13
j_gene: TRBJ2-7
d_gene: TRBD1
v_gene: TRBV13
abundance: NA

CDR3aa: CASSVLGIGDAYNEQFF
CDR3nt: TGTGCCAGCAGCGTCCTCGGGATAGGAGATGCCTACAATGAGCAGTTCTTC
len: 17
j_gene: TRBJ2-1
d_gene: NA
v_gene: TRBV9
abundance: NA

CDR3aa: CASTSGRAYNEQFF
CDR3nt: TGTGCCAGTACTAGCGGGAGGGCCTACAATGAGCAGTTCTTC
len: 14
j_gene: TRBJ2-1
d_gene: TRBD2
v_gene: TRBV27
abundance: NA

CDR3aa: CASSLVLGQENGYTF
CDR3nt: TGCGCCAGCAGCTTGGTTCTCGGACAGGAAAATGGCTACACCTTC
len: 15
j_gene: TRBJ1-2
d_gene: TRBD1
v_gene: TRBV5-1
abundance: NA

CDR3aa: CSVVGTREIEQYF
CDR3nt: TGCAGCGTTGTGGGGACTAGAGAGATTGAGCAGTACTTC
len: 13
j_gene: TRBJ2-7
d_gene: TRBD2
v_gene: TRBV29-1
abundance: NA

CDR3aa: CASSQDSSGRASYEQYF
CDR3nt: TGCGCCAGCAGCCAAGATTCTAGCGGGAGGGCCTCCTACGAGCAGTACTTC
len: 17
j_gene: TRBJ2-7
d_gene: TRBD2
v_gene: TRBV4-1
abundance: NA

CDR3aa: CASSFHNQDFLDEQFF
CDR3nt: TGTGCCAGTAGTTTCCACAACCAGGACTTCCTGGATGAGCAGTTCTTC
len: 16
j_gene: TRBJ2-1
d_gene: NA
v_gene: TRBV19
abundance: once

CDR3aa: CASSSTPTGTEAFF
CDR3nt: TGTGCCAGCAGTTCAACTCCTACGGGCACTGAAGCTTTCTTT
len: 14
j_gene: TRBJ1-1
d_gene: NA
v_gene: TRBV27
abundance: NA

CDR3aa: CASSEDSENTEAFF
CDR3nt: TGTGCCAGCAGCGAGGACAGCGAGAACACTGAAGCTTTCTTT
len: 14
j_gene: TRBJ1-1
d_gene: NA
v_gene: TRBV9
abundance: few

CDR3aa: CASSLAGGTDTQYF
CDR3nt: TGCGCCAGCAGCTTGGCGGGAGGGACAGATACGCAGTATTTT
len: 14
j_gene: TRBJ2-3
d_gene: TRBD2
v_gene: TRBV5-1
abundance: NA

CDR3aa: CASSQDGGSFPGELFF
CDR3nt: TGCGCCAGCAGCCAAGATGGGGGGAGCTTCCCCGGGGAGCTGTTTTTT
len: 16
j_gene: TRBJ2-2
d_gene: NA
v_gene: TRBV4-3
abundance: NA

CDR3aa: CASSMGTGEQYF
CDR3nt: TGTGCCAGCAGCATGGGGACAGGCGAGCAGTACTTC
len: 12
j_gene: TRBJ2-7
d_gene: TRBD1
v_gene: TRBV11-2
abundance: NA

CDR3aa: CASSSGDSYNEQFF
CDR3nt: TGTGCCAGCAGCTCTGGGGACAGTTACAATGAGCAGTTCTTC
len: 14
j_gene: TRBJ2-1
d_gene: TRBD1
v_gene: TRBV7-9
abundance: NA

CDR3aa: CASSLSPEEQFF
CDR3nt: TGTGCCAGCAGTTTATCTCCCGAGGAGCAGTTCTTC
len: 12
j_gene: TRBJ2-1
d_gene: NA
v_gene: TRBV28
abundance: NA

CDR3aa: CAISELGQGISYNEQFF
CDR3nt: TGTGCCATCAGTGAGCTAGGACAGGGTATCTCCTACAATGAGCAGTTCTTC
len: 17
j_gene: TRBJ2-1
d_gene: TRBD1
v_gene: TRBV10-3
abundance: NA

CDR3aa: CASSLQTSRTDTQYF
CDR3nt: TGTGCCAGCAGCCTACAGACTAGCAGAACAGATACGCAGTATTTT
len: 15
j_gene: TRBJ2-3
d_gene: TRBD2
v_gene: TRBV7-2
abundance: NA

CDR3aa: CASSEWLAGVSSYEQYF
CDR3nt: TGTGCCAGCAGTGAGTGGTTAGCGGGAGTAAGCTCCTACGAGCAGTACTTC
len: 17
j_gene: TRBJ2-7
d_gene: TRBD2
v_gene: TRBV2
abundance: once

CDR3aa: CASSQDGLETQYF
CDR3nt: TGTGCCAGCAGCCAAGATGGGCTGGAGACCCAGTACTTC
len: 13
j_gene: TRBJ2-5
d_gene: NA
v_gene: TRBV14
abundance: NA

CDR3aa: CASSTRQTGEQYF
CDR3nt: TGTGCCAGCAGCACCCGACAGACTGGCGAGCAGTACTTC
len: 13
j_gene: TRBJ2-7
d_gene: NA
v_gene: TRBV7-9
abundance: NA

CDR3aa: CARSTSGRAGDEQFF
CDR3nt: TGTGCCAGAAGCACAAGCGGGAGGGCCGGGGATGAGCAGTTCTTC
len: 15
j_gene: TRBJ2-1
d_gene: TRBD2
v_gene: TRBV5-3
abundance: NA

CDR3aa: CASSPTGGNGYTF
CDR3nt: TGCGCCAGCAGCCCGACAGGGGGAAATGGCTACACCTTC
len: 13
j_gene: TRBJ1-2
d_gene: TRBD1
v_gene: TRBV5-1
abundance: NA

CDR3aa: CASSPGQAITNEKLFF
CDR3nt: TGTGCCAGCAGCCCCGGACAGGCAATTACTAATGAAAAACTGTTTTTT
len: 16
j_gene: TRBJ1-4
d_gene: TRBD1
v_gene: TRBV5-4
abundance: NA

CDR3aa: CASSEYLGQGRPDEQYF
CDR3nt: TGTGCCAGCAGTGAATATTTAGGACAGGGACGACCGGACGAGCAGTACTTC
len: 17
j_gene: TRBJ2-7
d_gene: TRBD1
v_gene: TRBV25-1
abundance: NA

CDR3aa: CASSIVEYYGYTF
CDR3nt: TGTGCCAGTAGTATTGTAGAGTACTATGGCTACACCTTC
len: 13
j_gene: TRBJ1-2
d_gene: NA
v_gene: TRBV19
abundance: NA

CDR3aa: CASSDGAGYSNQPQHF
CDR3nt: TGTGCCAGCAGTGACGGCGCGGGTTATAGCAATCAGCCCCAGCATTTT
len: 16
j_gene: TRBJ1-5
d_gene: NA
v_gene: TRBV2
abundance: few

CDR3aa: CASSGEGVRTF
CDR3nt: TGTGCCAGCAGCGGAGAGGGAGTGCGAACCTTC
len: 11
j_gene: TRBJ1-2
d_gene: NA
v_gene: TRBV7-3
abundance: NA

CDR3aa: CASSQENKYEQYF
CDR3nt: TGTGCCAGCAGCCAAGAGAACAAGTACGAGCAGTACTTC
len: 13
j_gene: TRBJ2-7
d_gene: NA
v_gene: TRBV14
abundance: NA

CDR3aa: CSADVDGVTEAFF
CDR3nt: TGCAGCGCGGATGTCGACGGAGTCACTGAAGCTTTCTTT
len: 13
j_gene: TRBJ1-1
d_gene: NA
v_gene: TRBV29-1
abundance: NA

CDR3aa: CASSQGPLTSGDNEQFF
CDR3nt: TGTGCCAGCAGCCAAGGCCCCTTGACTAGCGGGGACAATGAGCAGTTCTTC
len: 17
j_gene: TRBJ2-1
d_gene: TRBD2
v_gene: TRBV4-2
abundance: once

CDR3aa: CASSQDMGPIQHF
CDR3nt: TGCGCCAGCAGCCAAGATATGGGGCCCATCCAGCATTTT
len: 13
j_gene: TRBJ1-5
d_gene: NA
v_gene: TRBV4-1
abundance: few

CDR3aa: CASTAASGNNEQFF
CDR3nt: TGTGCCAGCACCGCTGCGTCAGGCAACAATGAGCAGTTCTTC
len: 14
j_gene: TRBJ2-1
d_gene: NA
v_gene: TRBV27
abundance: NA

CDR3aa: CSVRLADSYEQYF
CDR3nt: TGCAGCGTTCGACTAGCGGACTCCTACGAGCAGTACTTC
len: 13
j_gene: TRBJ2-7
d_gene: TRBD2
v_gene: TRBV29-1
abundance: NA

CDR3aa: CASSEDRERGDEQFF
CDR3nt: TGTGCCAGCAGTGAGGACAGGGAAAGAGGCGATGAGCAGTTCTTC
len: 15
j_gene: TRBJ2-1
d_gene: TRBD1
v_gene: TRBV6-1
abundance: NA